Sequencing of this T cell receptor beta chain was carried out in a study of blood T cell repertoires in COVID-19. On the study more broadly: Samples taken during acute and convalescent COVID-19 were collected in the United States, Italy and Spain. T cells, B-cell-depleted T cells, or PBMCs provided the cDNA or gDNA that served as material.

Profiled with immunoSEQ multiplex PCR; TCRdb holds only in-frame clones, not every one. The sample has 15,000 to 17,000 clones, approximately 85% seen once. The origin of this receptor is a man in his 70s in a cohort sampled during active COVID-19. Material: peripheral blood.

DNA for the CDR3: TGCGCCAGCACCGCAGATAGGTTACAGTACTACGAGCAGTACTTC. This encodes CASTADRLQYYEQYF. The chain has TRBV10-1 and TRBJ2-7, with D hard to call. V dropped 7 bases and J dropped 3 bases, with 19 bases sitting between them. The CDR3 totals 15 residues. CDR1 WNHNN and CDR2 SYGVQD come from the germline V gene (reference sequence).